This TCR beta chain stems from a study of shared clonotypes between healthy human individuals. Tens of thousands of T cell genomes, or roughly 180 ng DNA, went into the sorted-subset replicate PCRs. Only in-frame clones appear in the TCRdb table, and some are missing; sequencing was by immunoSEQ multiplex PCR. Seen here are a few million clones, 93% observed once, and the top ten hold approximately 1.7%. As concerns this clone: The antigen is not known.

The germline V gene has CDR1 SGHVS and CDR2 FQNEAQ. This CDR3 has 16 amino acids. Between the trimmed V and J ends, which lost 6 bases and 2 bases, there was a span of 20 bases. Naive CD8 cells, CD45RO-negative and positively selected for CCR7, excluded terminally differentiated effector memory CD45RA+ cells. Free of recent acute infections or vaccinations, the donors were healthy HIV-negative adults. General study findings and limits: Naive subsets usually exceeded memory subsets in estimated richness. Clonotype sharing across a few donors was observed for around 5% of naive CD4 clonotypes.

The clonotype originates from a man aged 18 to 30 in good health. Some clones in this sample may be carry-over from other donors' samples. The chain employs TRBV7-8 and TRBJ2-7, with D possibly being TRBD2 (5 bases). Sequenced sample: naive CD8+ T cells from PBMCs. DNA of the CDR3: TGTGCCAGCAGTGTCCGATTAGGGCTAGCTACCTACGAGCAGTACTTC. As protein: CASSVRLGLATYEQYF.